This TCR beta chain originates from a study of cytomegalovirus exposure and HLA in healthy donors. This CDR3 is 13 amino acids long. CDR1 and CDR2 (germline): LNHDA, SQIVND (reference sequence). V lost 7 bases, J lost 7 bases, and 16 bases lay in between. The PCR made use of 60 Vbeta and 13 Jbeta primers. The protocol was immunoSEQ multiplex PCR, while the TCRdb copy is restricted to in-frame clones and leaves out a portion. Counted here are approximately 88,000 clones, roughly 79% occurring once; the ten biggest clones make up 5.5% to 7.5%. The sequence came from a young man in good health and CMV-seropositive. The V and J genes are TRBV19 and TRBJ1-2; weak D call: TRBD1 (6 bases). The source material was PBMCs. The CDR3 bases are TGTGCCAGTAAGCCAGGGGCCTTACGTGGCTACACCTTC. Its protein is CASKPGALRGYTF.